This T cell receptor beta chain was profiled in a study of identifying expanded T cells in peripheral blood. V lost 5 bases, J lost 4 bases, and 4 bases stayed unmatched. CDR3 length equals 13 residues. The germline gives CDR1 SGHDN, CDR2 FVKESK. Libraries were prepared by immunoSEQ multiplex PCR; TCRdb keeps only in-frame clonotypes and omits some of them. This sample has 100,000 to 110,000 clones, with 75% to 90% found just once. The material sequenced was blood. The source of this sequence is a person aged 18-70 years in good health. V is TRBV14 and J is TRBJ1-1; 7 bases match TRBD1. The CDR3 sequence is CASSKSGGTEAFF. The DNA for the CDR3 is TGTGCCAGCAGCAAATCAGGGGGCACTGAAGCTTTCTTT.